This T cell receptor (beta chain) originates from a study of T-cell memory formation after mild COVID-19. A 5'RACE reaction primed in the constant segment made cDNA libraries of TCR alpha and TCR beta, and these carried sample barcodes and UMIs. Each CDR3 protein gets one entry after TCRdb re-called the 5' RACE reads with MiXCR. Here the sample spans around 530,000 distinct CDR3 sequences, roughly 20% being singletons. Study-level findings and limits: Clones that got smaller from day 15 to 85 had even CD4/CD8, while clones growing later tipped toward CD4+. Still unconfirmed is whether the second-wave clones peaking on day 37 recognized SARS-CoV-2.

This clonotype was counted a few times. Its antigen is as yet unknown. The CDR3 consists of 14 residues. Deletions cut 4 bases from V and 3 bases from J, with 11 bases between. Germline V CDR1 and CDR2: SEHNR, FQNEAQ (reference sequence). This receptor was taken from an adult woman who had mild COVID-19 (a few samples of this study predate the infection). Cell type and time point are not known. V and J are TRBV7-9 and TRBJ2-3, with D tentatively TRBD1 (5 bases). The sequenced sample was PBMCs or a T cell subset sorted from them (not recorded which). The CDR3 region is CASSSNGATDTQYF. In DNA, the CDR3 is TGTGCCAGCAGCTCAAATGGGGCTACAGATACGCAGTATTTT. Complete variable domain (other parts from reference TRBV7-9 and TRBJ2-3): DTGVSQNPRHKITKRGQNVTFRCDPISEHNRLYWYRQTLGQGPEFLTYFQNEAQLEKSRLLSDRFSAERPKGSFSTLEIQRTEQGDSAMYLCASSSNGATDTQYFGPGTRLTVL.